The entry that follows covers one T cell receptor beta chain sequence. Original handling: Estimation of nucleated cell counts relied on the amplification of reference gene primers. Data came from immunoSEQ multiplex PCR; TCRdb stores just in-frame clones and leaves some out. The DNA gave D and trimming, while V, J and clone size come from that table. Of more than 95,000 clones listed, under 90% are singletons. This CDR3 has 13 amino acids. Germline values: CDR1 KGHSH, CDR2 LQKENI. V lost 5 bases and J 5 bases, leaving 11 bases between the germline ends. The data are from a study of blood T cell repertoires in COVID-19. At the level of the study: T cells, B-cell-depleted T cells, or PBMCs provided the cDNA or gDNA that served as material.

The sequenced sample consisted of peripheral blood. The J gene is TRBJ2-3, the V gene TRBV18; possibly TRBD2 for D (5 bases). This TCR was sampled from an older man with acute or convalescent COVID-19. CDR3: CASSGIGGDTQYF. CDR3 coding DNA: TGTGCCAGCTCAGGGATCGGAGGAGATACGCAGTATTTT. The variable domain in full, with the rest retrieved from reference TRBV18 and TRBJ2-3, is NAGVMQNPRHLVRRRGQEARLRCSPMKGHSHVYWYRQLPEEGLKFMVYLQKENIIDESGMPKERFSAEFPKEGPSILRIQQVVRGDSAAYFCASSGIGGDTQYFGPGTRLTVL.